This TCR beta chain emerged from a study of lymphopenia after photon versus proton radiotherapy. The repertoire was sequenced with immunoSEQ multiplex PCR; TCRdb's copy has only in-frame clones and lacks some. The sample shows about 30,000 clones, approximately 87% of them seen only once. Germline CDR1 is SGHDT and CDR2 is YYEEEE. There are 16 residues in the CDR3. The V gene lost 7 bases and the J gene lost 0 bases, with 16 bases spanning the gap. This TCR derives from a woman aged 60 to 75 with cholangiocarcinoma. Some clones in this sample may be carry-over from other donors' samples. V usage is TRBV5-6 and J usage is TRBJ1-4; D gene unclear. The sequencing here drew on peripheral blood, taken from a patient treated with proton-based radiotherapy. The CDR3 sequence: CASSLRIQSTNEKLFF. The DNA of the CDR3 is TGTGCCAGCTCCCTTAGGATACAGTCAACTAATGAAAAACTGTTTTTT.